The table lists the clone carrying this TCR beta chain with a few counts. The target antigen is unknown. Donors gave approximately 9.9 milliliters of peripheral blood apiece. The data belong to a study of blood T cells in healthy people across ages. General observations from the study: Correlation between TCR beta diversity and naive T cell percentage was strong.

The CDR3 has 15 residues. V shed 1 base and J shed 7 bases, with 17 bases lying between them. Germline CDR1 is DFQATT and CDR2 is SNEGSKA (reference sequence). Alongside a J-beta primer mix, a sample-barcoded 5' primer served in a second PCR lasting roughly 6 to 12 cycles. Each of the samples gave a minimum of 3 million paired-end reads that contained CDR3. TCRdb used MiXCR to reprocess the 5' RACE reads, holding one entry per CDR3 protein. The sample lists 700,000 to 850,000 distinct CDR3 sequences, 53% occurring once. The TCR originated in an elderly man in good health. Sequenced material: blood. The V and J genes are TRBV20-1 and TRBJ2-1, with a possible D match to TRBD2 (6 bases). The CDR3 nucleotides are TGCAGTGCTAGAGTAGTACTAAGCGGGTGGAATGAGCAGTTCTTC. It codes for CSARVVLSGWNEQFF.